The 8 T cell receptor beta chains listed next were all sequenced from one sample in a study of shared T cell receptors in the human thymus. TCRdb's copy holds only in-frame clones and misses some; the assay was immunoSEQ multiplex PCR. The top ten hold 0.02% of the sample, which has about 380,000 clones, 85% to 95% seen once. Source material: thymocytes. The source of these receptors is a human donor.

The chain has TRBV28 and TRBJ1-1; 7 bases match TRBD1. The CDR3 extends over 15 amino acids. The germline CDR1 and CDR2 sequences are MDHEN and SYDVKM. The V gene end was trimmed by 3 bases and the J gene end by 1 base; junction bases not matched to a gene: 5. CDR3 sequence: CASSLDRTGNTEAFF. CDR3 nucleotides: TGTGCCAGCAGTTTGGACCGGACAGGGAACACTGAAGCTTTCTTT. The full variable domain, in which reference TRBV28 and TRBJ1-1 provide the parts outside the CDR3, is DVKVTQSSRYLVKRTGEKVFLECVQDMDHENMFWYRQDPGLGLRLIYFSYDVKMKEKGDIPEGYSVSREKKERFSLILESASTNQTSMYLCASSLDRTGNTEAFFGQGTRLTVV.

The chain joins TRBV7-2 to TRBJ2-1; D uncertain. V was trimmed by 1 base and J by 5 bases, leaving 6 bases between them. The CDR3 is 13 amino acids. CDR1 and CDR2 from the germline V gene are SGHTA and FQGNSA. Here the CDR3 DNA reads TGTGCCAGCAGCTTAGGTACTCACAATGAGCAGTTCTTC. It encodes CASSLGTHNEQFF.

This chain joins TRBV21-1 and TRBJ2-7. TRBV21-1 is recorded as a pseudogene. The CDR3 contains 13 residues. CDR3 coding DNA: TGTGCCAGCAGCAGGAACACCCCCTACGAGCAGTACTTC. It codes for CASSRNTPYEQYF.

The chain couples TRBV6-5 to TRBJ2-1; 7 bases map to TRBD2. This CDR3 has 11 amino acids. V shed 8 bases, J shed 7 bases, and the junction held 2 bases outside the gene matches. Looked up from germline, CDR1 is MNHEY and CDR2 is SVGAGI. In nucleotides, the CDR3 is TGTGCCAGCCGCGGGAGAAATGAGCAGTTCTTC. Translating it yields CASRGRNEQFF.

The chain links TRBV5-4 to TRBJ1-5; D not resolved. The CDR3 length is 13 residues. The V end lost 2 bases, the J end lost 5 bases, and 8 bases lay between the germline ends. CDR1 and CDR2 from the germline V gene are SGHNT and YYREEE (reference sequence). The CDR3 DNA follows: TGTGCCAGCAGCTTCTTTGGTGATCAGCCCCAGCATTTT. It yields the protein CASSFFGDQPQHF.

This chain joins TRBV7-9 and TRBJ1-1; 7 positions match TRBD1. Germline V CDR1 and CDR2: SEHNR, FQNEAQ (reference sequence). Germline trimming cut 5 bases from V and 3 bases from J; bases unmatched to any gene: 9. This CDR3 spans 15 amino acids. The CDR3 protein is CASSATGQTYTEAFF. The CDR3 DNA sequence: TGTGCCAGCAGCGCAACGGGACAGACCTACACTGAAGCTTTCTTT.

This chain connects TRBV11-2 to TRBJ2-3, with 7 bases that match TRBD2. This CDR3 is built from 16 residues. After removal of 3 bases from V and 2 bases from J, the junction contained 8 bases not matched to a gene. Germline values: CDR1 SGHAT, CDR2 FQNNGV. The CDR3 nucleotides read TGTGCCAGCAGCTTTCACGGGAGGCCGATCACAGATACGCAGTATTTT. It specifies CASSFHGRPITDTQYF.

The chain has TRBV27 and TRBJ2-3; 11 nucleotides align to TRBD2. J gave up 3 bases and V 6 bases, and 17 bases lay outside the gene matches. Germline CDR1 is MNHEY and CDR2 is SMNVEV (reference sequence). CDR3 size: 19 residues. The DNA of the CDR3 is TGTGCCAGCAGATTACGACAGGGGACTCGACTAGCGGGAACAGATACGCAGTATTTT. The encoded protein is CASRLRQGTRLAGTDTQYF.